This TCR beta chain was captured in a study of T cells in Graves' hyperthyroidism and ophthalmopathy. TCR beta CDR3 regions were amplified from RNA. First-round RT-PCR with HTBI primers amplified the TCR CDR3 region. Each CDR3 protein is one row after TCRdb ran MiXCR on the multiplex PCR reads. The top ten clones hold roughly 29% of a sample with about half a million distinct CDR3 sequences, 15% to 20% of them seen once. This clonotype was found many times. Clinical Activity Scores of at least 3, NOSPECS grades of at least 4 and durations under 3 months characterized ophthalmopathy patients. The sample was blood. The source is a young woman with Graves' ophthalmopathy.

CDR3 loop: CSGVMGQATYEQYF. The CDR3 DNA reads as TGCAGTGGGGTTATGGGACAGGCGACCTACGAGCAGTACTTC. The rearrangement uses TRBV20-1 and TRBJ2-7; 8 bases align to TRBD1. Per germline, CDR1 DFQATT and CDR2 SNEGSKA (reference sequence). The CDR3 runs 14 residues. V lost 7 bases and J lost 2; bases outside the gene matches: 10.